These 21 T cell receptor beta chains came from one sample sequenced in a study of cytomegalovirus exposure and HLA in healthy donors. Profiling relied on immunoSEQ multiplex PCR, and the TCRdb table lists in-frame clones only, not all of them. The sample carries about 140,000 clones, approximately 90% recorded once. Specimen: PBMCs. These receptors were obtained from a man younger than 30 in good health and CMV-seronegative.

This chain links TRBV30 with TRBJ1-5; 11 positions agree with TRBD1. Trimming removed 3 bases from V and 5 bases from J; junction bases left unmatched: 9. Germline V gives CDR1 GTSNPN, CDR2 SVGIG (reference sequence). The CDR3 sequence is 16 residues long. The CDR3 DNA sequence: TGTGCCTGGAGCCCCGGGACAGGGGGAGCTTATCAGCCCCAGCATTTT. Translated: CAWSPGTGGAYQPQHF.

This sequence joins TRBV11-3 and TRBJ2-3, with D possibly matching TRBD1 (6 bases). CDR1 and CDR2 from the germline V gene are SGHNT and YENEEA. Trimming removed 1 base at V and 2 bases at J, with 10 bases between. The CDR3 is 15 residues long. The CDR3 is CASSLGGGPTDTQYF. As DNA, the CDR3 is TGTGCCAGCAGCTTAGGTGGGGGCCCCACAGATACGCAGTATTTT.

The rearrangement links TRBV27 to TRBJ1-1; 7 bases map to TRBD1. Per germline, CDR1 MNHEY and CDR2 SMNVEV (reference sequence). Trimming cost V 10 bases and J 5 bases; bases outside gene matches: 13. CDR3 length: 14 amino acids. The CDR3: CATPKRQGGTEAFF. DNA for the CDR3: TGTGCCACCCCAAAGCGACAGGGTGGGACTGAAGCTTTCTTT.

This clone came up a few times. The chain has TRBV19 and TRBJ1-2; D uncertain. V lost 6 bases to trimming and J lost 4 bases, with 18 bases between them. The CDR3 runs 15 residues. CDR1 is LNHDA and CDR2 is SQIVND in the germline V gene (reference sequence). CDR3 loop: CASSPGSGEGYGYTF. Here the CDR3 DNA reads TGTGCCAGTAGCCCCGGGAGCGGGGAAGGCTATGGCTACACCTTC.

J is TRBJ2-3 and V is TRBV19; the D gene is possibly TRBD1 (6 bases). The germline V gene encodes CDR1 LNHDA and CDR2 SQIVND (reference sequence). The CDR3 runs to 15 residues. Trimming took 3 bases from V and 6 from J, leaving 16 bases between them. CDR3 sequence: CASSIEGQGTDTQYF. In nucleotides, the CDR3 is TGTGCCAGTAGTATCGAAGGGCAGGGGACGGATACGCAGTATTTT.

This chain connects TRBV7-8 to TRBJ2-5; TRBD1 aligns across 10 bases. Germline CDR1 is SGHVS and CDR2 is FQNEAQ. Germline trimming cut 5 bases from V and 5 bases from J; bases unmatched to any gene: 11. The CDR3 runs to 16 residues. CDR3 sequence: CASSGRTGGPGETQYF. The CDR3 region has the DNA TGTGCCAGCAGCGGAAGGACAGGGGGACCGGGGGAGACCCAGTACTTC.

The V and J genes are TRBV18 and TRBJ1-1; D gene uncertain. CDR3 size: 15 residues. Trimming cost V 2 bases and J 0 bases, with 10 bases left between them. Germline V gives CDR1 KGHSH, CDR2 LQKENI. CDR3 residues: CASSPTRNMNTEAFF. The CDR3, as DNA: TGTGCCAGCTCACCAACGCGGAACATGAACACTGAAGCTTTCTTT.

The chain links TRBV7-9 to TRBJ1-1; D is unclear. The CDR3 totals 13 residues. Trimming shortened V by 4 bases and J by 3 bases, and 9 bases separated the two germline ends. CDR1 is SEHNR, CDR2 FQNEAQ, per germline (reference sequence). The CDR3 spells CASSSTEDTEAFF. Written as DNA, the CDR3 is TGTGCCAGCAGCTCGACCGAGGACACTGAAGCTTTCTTT.

The chain joins TRBV5-6 to TRBJ2-3; 9 bases match TRBD2. Trimming at V came to 4 bases and at J to 3 bases, leaving 9 bases not matched to a gene. The CDR3 extends over 16 amino acids. From germline, CDR1 is SGHDT and CDR2 YYEEEE. CDR3 coding DNA: TGTGCCAGCAGCGGGGTACGACTAGCGGTAACAGATACGCAGTATTTT. This translates into CASSGVRLAVTDTQYF.

The chain links TRBV7-9 to TRBJ1-2; the D gene is possibly TRBD1 (6 bases). This CDR3 spans 14 amino acids. Per germline, CDR1 SEHNR and CDR2 FQNEAQ (reference sequence). V gave up 7 bases and J gave up 2 bases, with 14 bases separating them. The CDR3 coding sequence is TGTGCCAGCACCAAGACAGGTGACAACTATGGCTACACCTTC. This encodes CASTKTGDNYGYTF.

This clone was counted between two and nine times. The chain is built from TRBV2 and TRBJ1-2; D unresolved. The germline V and J ends were trimmed by 7 bases and 7 bases, with 13 bases remaining between them. Germline CDR1 and CDR2: SNHLY and FYNNEI. The CDR3 totals 12 residues. The DNA of the CDR3 is TGTGCCAGCACCTTCCTGGCTGGTGGCTACACCTTC. It specifies CASTFLAGGYTF.

The DNA for the CDR3 is TGCGCCAGCAGCCAAAACAGGGTCCAAGAGACCCAGTACTTC. Translated: CASSQNRVQETQYF. The V and J genes are TRBV4-3 and TRBJ2-5; D perhaps matches TRBD1 (6 bases). CDR1 LGHNA and CDR2 YSLEER come from the germline V gene. Trimming left V 2 bases short and J 1 base short, with 8 bases between. CDR3 length: 14 amino acids.

In this sample, this clone turned up once. The chain joins TRBV9 to TRBJ2-5; 8 nucleotides line up with TRBD2. This CDR3 is built from 15 residues. The V gene's germline CDR1 is SGDLS and CDR2 YYNGEE. V was clipped by 4 bases and J by 2 bases; unmatched bases: 7. CDR3 region: CASSPGGGRQETQYF. CDR3 coding DNA: TGTGCCAGCAGCCCCGGGGGGGGCCGTCAAGAGACCCAGTACTTC.

The J gene is TRBJ1-1, the V gene TRBV19; D is uncertain. CDR3 length: 15 amino acids. Germline assignment: CDR1 LNHDA and CDR2 SQIVND (reference sequence). The V end was cut by 2 bases, the J end by 0 bases, with 10 bases between. CDR3 bases: TGTGCCAGTAGTATACTAAGTCCGTTGAACACTGAAGCTTTCTTT. It codes for CASSILSPLNTEAFF.

This CDR3 reads CASSPRGQETQYF. In nucleotides, the CDR3 is TGCGCCAGCAGCCCCAGGGGGCAAGAGACCCAGTACTTC. The chain combines TRBV4-3 with TRBJ2-5; 7 bases match TRBD1. The ends lost 4 bases at V and 2 bases at J; junction bases unmatched: 1. Germline V gives CDR1 LGHNA, CDR2 YSLEER. The CDR3 totals 13 residues.

The chain has TRBV27 and TRBJ1-4; unclear D gene. The CDR3 is made up of 15 amino acids. V lost 1 base and J 3 bases, leaving 9 bases between the germline ends. In germline, CDR1 is MNHEY, CDR2 SMNVEV (reference sequence). The CDR3 sequence is CASSLLGQANEKLFF. CDR3 DNA: TGTGCCAGCAGTTTATTAGGTCAGGCTAATGAAAAACTGTTTTTT.

The chain joins TRBV4-3 to TRBJ2-3; a possible D gene is TRBD2 (6 bases). CDR3 length: 18 amino acids. The germline V and J ends were trimmed by 0 bases and 0 bases, with 16 bases remaining between them. From germline, CDR1 is LGHNA and CDR2 YSLEER. Here the CDR3 reads CASSQELALAASTDTQYF. CDR3 DNA sequence: TGCGCCAGCAGCCAAGAGCTTGCTTTAGCGGCTAGCACAGATACGCAGTATTTT.

This chain joins TRBV5-1 and TRBJ2-5, with 10 bases identical to TRBD1. V gave up 0 bases and J gave up 6 bases; unmatched junction bases: 2. This CDR3 has 14 residues. Germline CDR1 SGHRS, CDR2 YFSETQ. CDR3 in DNA: TGCGCCAGCAGCTTGGGGACAGGGGGGCAGACCCAGTACTTC. Amino acid sequence: CASSLGTGGQTQYF.

V and J are TRBV5-6 and TRBJ2-3; D call uncertain. Germline CDR1 SGHDT, CDR2 YYEEEE. V was clipped by 0 bases and J by 8 bases, with 10 bases between them. The CDR3 extends over 13 amino acids. The CDR3 loop reads CASSLASGRTQYF. Here the CDR3 DNA reads TGTGCCAGCAGCTTGGCCTCCGGTCGTACGCAGTATTTT.

The chain carries TRBV27 and TRBJ2-3, with D possibly being TRBD1 (5 bases). Germline V CDR1 and CDR2: MNHEY, SMNVEV (reference sequence). The CDR3 contains 14 residues. Deletions cut 5 bases from V and 1 base from J, with 10 bases between. CDR3 protein: CASSLRQRTDTQYF. In nucleotides, the CDR3 is TGTGCCAGCAGTCTCCGACAGCGCACAGATACGCAGTATTTT.

The chain uses TRBV6-5 and TRBJ1-4; D is possibly TRBD1 (6 bases). V lost 2 bases to trimming and J lost 9 bases, with 16 bases between them. CDR1 MNHEY and CDR2 SVGAGI come from the germline V gene. This CDR3 is built from 15 residues. The CDR3 region has the DNA TGTGCCAGCAGTTACACACAGGGCAAGGGGAAAAAACTGTTTTTT. Its protein is CASSYTQGKGKKLFF.